The 29 T cell receptor beta chains presented below share a single source sample, sequenced in a study of sequential checkpoint blockade in melanoma. The treatment was: randomized to nivolumab then ipilimumab (arm A) or the reverse (arm B). Sequencing was performed with immunoSEQ multiplex PCR; in TCRdb, only in-frame clones are kept and a portion is missing. The sample shows some 13,000 clones, over 20% of them seen only once. The sample in question was tumor tissue (inferred from file names), obtained from a patient given nivolumab and ipilimumab in sequence. Receptors originate from a human donor with melanoma.

The sample holds a few counts of this clone. This chain uses TRBV28 with TRBJ1-4; perhaps TRBD1 as D (5 bases). This CDR3 spans 15 amino acids. From germline, CDR1 is MDHEN and CDR2 SYDVKM. V was pared by 5 bases and J by 1 base, with 11 bases between. The CDR3, as DNA: TGTGCCAGCAGTCCAACAGGCCTAACTAATGAAAAACTGTTTTTT. Amino acids: CASSPTGLTNEKLFF.

This chain connects TRBV6-8 to TRBJ1-2, with TRBD1 matching 8 bases. Germline CDR1 and CDR2: MNHGY and SAAAGT. This CDR3 contains 13 residues. With V trimmed by 5 bases and J by 7 bases, 6 bases remained unmatched. The CDR3 loop reads CASSAGQDIGYTF. CDR3 nucleotide sequence: TGTGCCAGCAGTGCGGGACAGGATATTGGCTACACCTTC.

The rearrangement uses TRBV6-8 and TRBJ1-1; 7 bases map to TRBD1. The CDR3 runs to 13 residues. V shed 11 bases, J shed 1 base, and the junction held 7 bases outside the gene matches. Germline CDR1 reads MNHGY; CDR2 reads SAAAGT. The CDR3: CAGKGGQNTEAFF. The DNA of the CDR3 is TGTGCCGGAAAAGGGGGCCAGAACACTGAAGCTTTCTTT.

This clone was recorded at least ten times. The chain is built from TRBV9 and TRBJ2-3, with 11 positions matching TRBD2. CDR3 size: 15 residues. Germline V lookup: CDR1 SGDLS, CDR2 YYNGEE. Trimming took 2 bases from V and 5 from J; bases not matched to a gene: 4. The CDR3 bases are TGTGCCAGCAGCGTGTCCCTAGCGGGGGGAGATACGCAGTATTTT. Translated, it gives CASSVSLAGGDTQYF.

Many counts were recorded for this clone. The chain employs TRBV11-3 and TRBJ1-1; perhaps TRBD1 as D (5 bases). V was trimmed by 1 base and J by 0 bases, leaving 12 bases between them. This CDR3 comprises 16 residues. Germline V gene data show CDR1 as SGHNT and CDR2 as YENEEA. The CDR3 region is CASSLVLGPLNTEAFF. The CDR3 bases are TGTGCCAGCAGCTTAGTTCTGGGACCCCTGAACACTGAAGCTTTCTTT.

The chain couples TRBV9 to TRBJ2-1; no clear D gene. Germline V gene data show CDR1 as SGDLS and CDR2 as YYNGEE. Trimming removed 4 bases at V and 0 bases at J, with 11 bases between. The CDR3 loop spans 15 amino acids. For the CDR3, the DNA is TGTGCCAGCAGCCTTAAATATAGCTCCTACAATGAGCAGTTCTTC. Residues: CASSLKYSSYNEQFF.

V is TRBV28 and J is TRBJ2-1; D uncertain. V dropped 6 bases and J dropped 0 bases, with 6 bases sitting between them. CDR1 and CDR2 from the germline V gene are MDHEN and SYDVKM. This CDR3 is 13 amino acids long. CDR3 bases: TGTGCCAGCAGGCCGGGCTCCTACAATGAGCAGTTCTTC. The encoded protein is CASRPGSYNEQFF.

This clone occurred a few times. The rearrangement joins TRBV30 to TRBJ2-1; perhaps TRBD1 as D (5 bases). The V and J ends lost 0 bases and 8 bases respectively, with 11 bases between them. Germline V gene lookup returns CDR1 GTSNPN and CDR2 SVGIG (reference sequence). CDR3 length equals 13 residues. CDR3: CAWSVWQGYEQFF. The CDR3 nucleotides are TGTGCCTGGAGTGTCTGGCAGGGCTATGAGCAGTTCTTC.

The table lists this clone with a few counts. The chain combines TRBV9 with TRBJ2-1; no reliable D call. Germline V gene data show CDR1 as SGDLS and CDR2 as YYNGEE. V lost 1 base and J 5 bases, leaving 13 bases between the germline ends. This CDR3 spans 15 amino acids. CDR3 amino acids: CASSVTSTRHNEQFF. In nucleotides, the CDR3 is TGTGCCAGCAGCGTAACGTCTACCCGACACAATGAGCAGTTCTTC.

This clone was counted many times. This chain connects TRBV11-3 to TRBJ2-1, with D possibly matching TRBD2 (5 bases). Per the germline V gene, CDR1 is SGHNT and CDR2 is YENEEA. Between the trimmed V and J ends, which lost 5 bases and 0 bases, there was a span of 11 bases. The CDR3 length is 15 residues. CDR3 nucleotides: TGTGCCAGCAGCATGGACTCGAGCTCCTACAATGAGCAGTTCTTC. Protein product: CASSMDSSSYNEQFF. Based on the CDR3 plus reference TRBV11-3 and TRBJ2-1, the full variable domain is EAGVVQSPRYKIIEKKQPVAFWCNPISGHNTLYWYLQNLGQGPELLIRYENEEAVDDSQLPKDRFSAERLKGVDSTLKIQPAELGDSAVYLCASSMDSSSYNEQFFGPGTRLTVL.

This clone was seen once. The chain combines TRBV19 with TRBJ2-7; 8 positions agree with TRBD2. This CDR3 is 16 amino acids long. With V trimmed by 0 bases and J by 3 bases, 7 bases remained unmatched. CDR1 is LNHDA, CDR2 SQIVND, per germline (reference sequence). The CDR3 nucleotides are TGTGCCAGTAGTATAGATCGTAGGACTAGCAGCTACGAGCAGTACTTC. This translates into CASSIDRRTSSYEQYF.

This chain joins TRBV19 and TRBJ1-6; 9 nucleotides match TRBD1. CDR1 and CDR2 (germline): LNHDA, SQIVND (reference sequence). This CDR3 comprises 14 residues. V lost 3 bases and J lost 9; bases outside the gene matches: 3. DNA of the CDR3: TGTGCCAGTAGTATTGAGGACAGGGGTTCACCCCTCCACTTT. It encodes CASSIEDRGSPLHF. Full variable domain (remainder filled in from reference TRBV19 and TRBJ1-6): DGGITQSPKYLFRKEGQNVTLSCEQNLNHDAMYWYRQDPGQGLRLIYYSQIVNDFQKGDIAEGYSVSREKKESFPLTVTSAQKNPTAFYLCASSIEDRGSPLHFGNGTRLTVT.

The chain uses TRBV6-8 and TRBJ2-5; D possibly corresponds to TRBD1 (7 bases). The V gene lost 4 bases and the J gene lost 0 bases, with 21 bases spanning the gap. Germline values: CDR1 MNHGY, CDR2 SAAAGT. This CDR3 comprises 18 residues. CDR3 protein: CASSFRDSELANQETQYF. DNA for the CDR3: TGTGCCAGCAGTTTTCGGGACAGTGAACTAGCCAACCAAGAGACCCAGTACTTC.

There are a few counts of this clone. The rearrangement uses TRBV28 and TRBJ1-1; D not resolved. The V gene's germline CDR1 is MDHEN and CDR2 SYDVKM. V was trimmed by 8 bases and J by 1 base, leaving 14 bases between them. CDR3 size: 14 residues. This CDR3 reads CASPGPTENTEAFF. DNA of the CDR3: TGTGCCAGCCCCGGGCCTACCGAGAACACTGAAGCTTTCTTT.

This chain joins TRBV19 and TRBJ2-1; weak D call: TRBD1 (6 bases). From germline, CDR1 is LNHDA and CDR2 SQIVND (reference sequence). CDR3 length: 13 amino acids. V lost 3 bases and J 5 bases, leaving 8 bases between the germline ends. CDR3 region: CASSMQGNNEQFF. The DNA for the CDR3 is TGTGCCAGTAGTATGCAGGGGAACAATGAGCAGTTCTTC.

The chain employs TRBV4-1 and TRBJ1-5, with no clear D. The CDR3 consists of 16 residues. Trimming stripped 1 base from V and 3 bases from J, with 13 bases between. Germline V gene data show CDR1 as MGHRA and CDR2 as YSYEKL. The CDR3 bases are TGCGCCAGCAGCCAAGGTCTTAGTACCTACAATCAGCCCCAGCATTTT. Encoded protein: CASSQGLSTYNQPQHF.

V is TRBV6-8 and J is TRBJ1-2; 7 bases match TRBD1. The CDR3 consists of 14 residues. Trimming at V came to 2 bases and at J to 3 bases, leaving 3 bases not matched to a gene. Germline CDR1 reads MNHGY; CDR2 reads SAAAGT. As DNA, the CDR3 is TGTGCCAGCAGTTACCCCGACAGGGACTATGGCTACACCTTC. It specifies CASSYPDRDYGYTF.

The chain recombines TRBV11-3 with TRBJ2-7; no reliable D call. The V gene's germline CDR1 is SGHNT and CDR2 YENEEA. The CDR3 spans 14 residues. V shed 2 bases and J shed 2 bases, with 10 bases lying between them. DNA for the CDR3: TGTGCCAGCAGCTTACCGAACGGCCCCTACGAGCAGTACTTC. Translated: CASSLPNGPYEQYF.

The chain carries TRBV6-8 and TRBJ1-2; the match to TRBD1 covers 7 bases. Germline V gene lookup returns CDR1 MNHGY and CDR2 SAAAGT. The CDR3 consists of 14 residues. Trimming removed 5 bases from V and 8 bases from J; junction bases left unmatched: 11. The CDR3 here is CASSIQGGMDGYTF. CDR3 nucleotide sequence: TGTGCCAGCAGTATTCAGGGGGGAATGGACGGCTACACCTTC.

This CDR3 reads CATSRRSTAFQETQYF. For the CDR3, the DNA is TGTGCCACCAGCAGAAGGTCGACGGCATTCCAAGAGACCCAGTACTTC. V usage is TRBV15 and J usage is TRBJ2-5; D is undetermined. Trimming removed 2 bases at V and 1 base at J, with 14 bases between. The CDR3 sequence is 16 residues long. Per germline, CDR1 LNHNV and CDR2 YYDKDF (reference sequence).

This clone counts as medium-sized. This chain connects TRBV6-8 to TRBJ1-1; perhaps TRBD1 as D (5 bases). V was clipped by 5 bases and J by 8 bases, with 18 bases between them. The CDR3 is 14 amino acids. Per the germline V gene, CDR1 is MNHGY and CDR2 is SAAAGT. The CDR3, as DNA: TGTGCCAGCAGTGGAGGACATCCCTCTTTAGAAGCTTTCTTT. This encodes CASSGGHPSLEAFF.

The chain carries TRBV6-8 and TRBJ1-5, with a possible D match to TRBD1 (5 bases). The CDR3 has 19 residues. V lost 0 bases and J 6 bases, leaving 24 bases between the germline ends. CDR1 is MNHGY and CDR2 is SAAAGT in the germline V gene. CDR3 region: CASSYSSGVAQGASQPQHF. CDR3 in DNA: TGTGCCAGCAGTTACTCGAGCGGTGTCGCCCAGGGCGCTTCTCAGCCCCAGCATTTT.

This chain links TRBV10-2 with TRBJ2-7; D not certain. Between the trimmed V and J ends, which lost 0 bases and 0 bases, there was a span of 12 bases. Per the germline V gene, CDR1 is WSHSY and CDR2 is SAAADI. CDR3 length: 16 amino acids. CDR3 residues: CASSESGITGSYEQYF. The DNA for the CDR3 is TGCGCCAGCAGTGAGTCTGGTATTACCGGCTCCTACGAGCAGTACTTC.

The rearrangement joins TRBV19 to TRBJ1-2, with unresolved D. The CDR3 runs 13 residues. Trimming left V 3 bases short and J 8 bases short, with 13 bases between. CDR1 LNHDA and CDR2 SQIVND come from the germline V gene (reference sequence). The CDR3 coding sequence is TGTGCCAGTAGTATCTTAGAGGGAACGGGCTACACCTTC. Translating gives CASSILEGTGYTF.

The genes are TRBV5-1 and TRBJ2-6, with TRBD1 as a possible D gene (6 bases). V was clipped by 4 bases and J by 0 bases, with 14 bases between them. Looked up from germline, CDR1 is SGHRS and CDR2 is YFSETQ. This CDR3 has 17 residues. CDR3: CASSVGHSDSGANVLTF. CDR3 bases: TGCGCCAGCAGCGTGGGACATTCGGACTCTGGGGCCAACGTCCTGACTTTC.

The table lists this clone with a few counts. V is TRBV6-8 and J is TRBJ2-4; D not certain. V was pared by 0 bases and J by 7 bases, with 4 bases between. There are 12 residues in the CDR3. Germline V gene data show CDR1 as MNHGY and CDR2 as SAAAGT. DNA of the CDR3: TGTGCCAGCAGTTACTCGACCAACATTCAGTACTTC. The encoded protein is CASSYSTNIQYF.

This clone appeared many times. The chain couples TRBV9 to TRBJ2-5; D is undetermined. Germline V lookup: CDR1 SGDLS, CDR2 YYNGEE. V was trimmed by 5 bases and J by 5 bases, leaving 22 bases between them. The CDR3 runs 16 residues. CDR3 in amino acids: CASSETNLRRRETQYF. The CDR3 nucleotides are TGTGCCAGCAGTGAAACAAATTTAAGGAGAAGGGAGACCCAGTACTTC.

The rearrangement uses TRBV15 and TRBJ2-1; D is undetermined. This CDR3 is built from 15 residues. From germline, CDR1 is LNHNV and CDR2 YYDKDF (reference sequence). Trimming stripped 1 base from V and 8 bases from J, with 15 bases between. Here the CDR3 reads CATSRAALSMDEQFF. The CDR3 DNA reads TGTGCCACCAGCAGAGCGGCCCTCAGTATGGATGAGCAGTTCTTC.

This chain uses TRBV6-8 with TRBJ2-3, with a weak D call TRBD1 (5 bases). The germline V gene has CDR1 MNHGY and CDR2 SAAAGT. The CDR3 runs to 15 residues. V was shortened by 3 bases and J by 4 bases, with 14 bases between the two germline ends. CDR3 DNA: TGTGCCAGCAGTTATGCGGCAGGGCCACCAGATACGCAGTATTTT. Translation: CASSYAAGPPDTQYF.